This record looks at one T cell receptor (beta chain) sequence and its context. Its antigen is as yet unknown. This entry is derived from a study of human T cells and chemical hapten exposure. Germline V lookup: CDR1 MNHEY, CDR2 SVGEGT. This CDR3 is built from 18 residues. V dropped 4 bases and J dropped 0 bases, with 19 bases sitting between them. Regarding the study as a whole: TCRs whose frequency exceeded 1 in 1000 remained the same following DPC sensitization.

Unfractionated whole blood was the source from which total RNA was extracted. Unique molecular identifiers were affixed to discrete cDNA molecules within the library. TCRdb passed the reads through MiXCR, listing each CDR3 protein once. The sample lists more than 100,000 distinct CDR3 sequences; 8% to 9.5% were seen once. The chain links TRBV6-2 or TRBV6-3 to TRBJ1-5; possible D gene TRBD1, 5 bases. The TCR sequence derives from a human donor in good health. Some clones in this sample may be carry-over from other donors' samples. Sequencing was performed on whole blood. DNA of the CDR3: TGTGCCAGCAGTTCTCATCGGGACGGGTCCTATAGCAATCAGCCCCAGCATTTT. It translates to CASSSHRDGSYSNQPQHF.